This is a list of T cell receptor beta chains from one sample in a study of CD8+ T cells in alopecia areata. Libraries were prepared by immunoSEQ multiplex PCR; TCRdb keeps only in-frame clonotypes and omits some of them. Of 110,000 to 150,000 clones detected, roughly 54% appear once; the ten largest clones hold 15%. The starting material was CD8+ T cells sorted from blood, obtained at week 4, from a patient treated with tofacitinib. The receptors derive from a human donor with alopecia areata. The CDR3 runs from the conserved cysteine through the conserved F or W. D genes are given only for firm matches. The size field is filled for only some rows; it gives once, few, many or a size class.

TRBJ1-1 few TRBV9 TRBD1 TGTGCCAGCAGCGCACCGGGACAGGGGAACACTGAAGCTTTCTTT CASSAPGQGNTEAFF
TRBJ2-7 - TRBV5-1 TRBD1 TGCGCCAGCAGACTTAGACAGGGGCTAGAAGGCGAGCAGTACTTC CASRLRQGLEGEQYF
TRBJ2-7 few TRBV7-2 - TGTGCCAGCAGCTTAGGGCGGGGCCTGGAGTACGAGCAGTACTTC CASSLGRGLEYEQYF
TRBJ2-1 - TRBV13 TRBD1 TGTGCCAGCACCTTAGGGACAGGGTACAATGAGCAGTTCTTC CASTLGTGYNEQFF
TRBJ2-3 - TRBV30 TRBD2 TGTGCCTGGAGTTCAGCGGGGGCAGGGTATCCAGATACGCAGTATTTT CAWSSAGAGYPDTQYF
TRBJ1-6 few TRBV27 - TGTGCCAGCAGTTATACCGGGGGGAATTCACCCCTCCACTTT CASSYTGGNSPLHF
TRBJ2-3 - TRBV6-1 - TGTGCCAGCAGTGAAGTTGTAGATACGCAGTATTTT CASSEVVDTQYF
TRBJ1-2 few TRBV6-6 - TGTGCCAGCAGTTCCGTTGACGAGGCGTCGGACTATGGCTACACCTTC CASSSVDEASDYGYTF
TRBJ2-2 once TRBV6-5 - TGTGCCAGCAGTTACTTCGAGGGGATCGGGGAGCTGTTTTTT CASSYFEGIGELFF
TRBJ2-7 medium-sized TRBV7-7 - TGTGCTGTCCCTCGTCCCTCCTACTACGAGCAGTACTTC CAVPRPSYYEQYF